These 17 T cell receptor beta chains originate from one sample sequenced in a study of technical replicates of blood from a few donors. The assay was immunoSEQ multiplex PCR, and TCRdb's table has in-frame clones only and misses some. This table has 65,000 to 90,000 clones, 95% to 98% appearing once. What was sequenced was T cells isolated from PBMCs. The receptors stem from a human donor in good health.

The chain combines TRBV7-3 with TRBJ2-2, with TRBD2 identical over 12 bases. With 5 bases clipped from V and 4 bases from J, the junction kept 5 bases outside the gene matches. This CDR3 has 16 amino acids. Germline CDR1 SGHTA, CDR2 FQGTGA. CDR3 coding DNA: TGTGCCAGCAGCCCTCAGGGACTAGCGGGCACCGGGGAGCTGTTTTTT. It specifies CASSPQGLAGTGELFF.

The chain links TRBV5-1 to TRBJ2-1, with 8 nucleotides matching TRBD1. This CDR3 has 16 amino acids. The germline V gene has CDR1 SGHRS and CDR2 YFSETQ. Losses at the gene ends were 0 bases for V and 5 bases for J; bases not matched to a gene: 7. The CDR3 loop reads CASSLGGQGIHNEQFF. The CDR3 bases are TGCGCCAGCAGCTTGGGTGGACAGGGTATCCACAATGAGCAGTTCTTC. Variable domain in full (rest from reference TRBV5-1 and TRBJ2-1): KAGVTQTPRYLIKTRGQQVTLSCSPISGHRSVSWYQQTPGQGLQFLFEYFSETQRNKGNFPGRFSGRQFSNSRSEMNVSTLELGDSALYLCASSLGGQGIHNEQFFGPGTRLTVL.

V and J are TRBV13 and TRBJ2-3; weak D call: TRBD2 (5 bases). Germline loops: CDR1 PRHDT, CDR2 FYEKMQ (reference sequence). V lost 5 bases and J lost 5, with 11 bases in between. The CDR3 has 13 amino acids. CDR3 sequence (DNA): TGTGCCAGCAGCATGGACCGGGGAGATACGCAGTATTTT. This gives the protein CASSMDRGDTQYF. Using reference TRBV13 and TRBJ2-3 for the parts outside the CDR3, the full variable domain is AAGVIQSPRHLIKEKRETATLKCYPIPRHDTVYWYQQGPGQDPQFLISFYEKMQSDKGSIPDRFSAQQFSDYHSELNMSSLELGDSALYFCASSMDRGDTQYFGPGTRLTVL.

The chain joins TRBV5-6 to TRBJ2-7; D ambiguous. CDR3 length equals 14 residues. Per germline, CDR1 SGHDT and CDR2 YYEEEE. Deletions cut 0 bases from V and 0 bases from J, with 7 bases between. This CDR3 reads CASSLGAVSYEQYF. The CDR3, as DNA: TGTGCCAGCAGCTTGGGGGCAGTCTCCTACGAGCAGTACTTC.

This chain links TRBV15 with TRBJ1-5; TRBD1 agrees at 11 bases. The germline V gene has CDR1 LNHNV and CDR2 YYDKDF (reference sequence). This CDR3 spans 14 amino acids. With V trimmed by 5 bases and J by 6 bases, 3 bases remained unmatched. The CDR3 reads CATSGTGGFQPQHF. The DNA of the CDR3 is TGTGCCACCAGCGGGACAGGGGGTTTTCAGCCCCAGCATTTT.

This chain links TRBV10-1 with TRBJ2-5, with TRBD1 identical over 9 bases. Trimming at V came to 10 bases and at J to 3 bases, leaving 15 bases not matched to a gene. In germline, CDR1 is WNHNN, CDR2 SYGVQD (reference sequence). This CDR3 contains 16 residues. CDR3 amino acids: CAIELSPGQGKETQYF. For the CDR3, the DNA is TGCGCCATCGAGCTTTCCCCGGGACAGGGTAAAGAGACCCAGTACTTC.

The chain joins TRBV29-1 to TRBJ1-4; TRBD1 is a possible D gene (5 bases). In germline, CDR1 is SQVTM, CDR2 ANQGSEA. V was clipped by 4 bases and J by 10 bases, with 10 bases between them. The CDR3 covers 11 residues. CDR3 region: CSVAAGGKLFF. The DNA of the CDR3 is TGCAGCGTTGCTGCGGGGGGAAAACTGTTTTTT.

This chain links TRBV7-9 with TRBJ1-1, with 10 bases aligning to TRBD1. Germline V gene lookup returns CDR1 SEHNR and CDR2 FQNEAQ (reference sequence). This CDR3 has 15 residues. J was trimmed by 3 bases and V by 5 bases; bases with no gene match: 6. The CDR3 loop is CASSPQTGGHTEAFF. As DNA, the CDR3 is TGTGCCAGCAGCCCCCAGACAGGGGGCCACACTGAAGCTTTCTTT. The entire variable domain, with the rest obtained from reference TRBV7-9 and TRBJ1-1, is as follows: DTGVSQNPRHKITKRGQNVTFRCDPISEHNRLYWYRQTLGQGPEFLTYFQNEAQLEKSRLLSDRFSAERPKGSFSTLEIQRTEQGDSAMYLCASSPQTGGHTEAFFGQGTRLTVV.

V usage is TRBV27 and J usage is TRBJ2-3, with TRBD2 identical over 8 bases. The germline CDR1 and CDR2 sequences are MNHEY and SMNVEV (reference sequence). Trimming removed 2 bases from V and 3 bases from J; junction bases left unmatched: 4. This CDR3 is built from 15 residues. The CDR3 DNA sequence: TGTGCCAGCAGTTTAGGAGCGGGAGAAACAGATACGCAGTATTTT. Its translation: CASSLGAGETDTQYF.

The J gene is TRBJ2-5, the V gene TRBV11-3; 8 bases align to TRBD1. CDR1 and CDR2 from the germline V gene are SGHNT and YENEEA. Trimming removed 5 bases from V and 4 bases from J; junction bases left unmatched: 6. This CDR3 is built from 14 residues. The CDR3: CASSQDRAAETQYF. CDR3 DNA sequence: TGTGCCAGCAGCCAGGACAGGGCCGCAGAGACCCAGTACTTC.

The gene calls are TRBV29-1 and TRBJ2-1, with TRBD2 matching 8 bases. This CDR3 has 16 residues. Per germline, CDR1 SQVTM and CDR2 ANQGSEA. With V trimmed by 2 bases and J by 2 bases, 8 bases remained unmatched. The CDR3 loop reads CSVELAAGDTYNEQFF. The CDR3 region has the DNA TGCAGCGTTGAATTGGCAGCGGGAGACACCTACAATGAGCAGTTCTTC.

The chain couples TRBV9 to TRBJ2-7, with 7 positions matching TRBD1. CDR1 is SGDLS and CDR2 is YYNGEE in the germline V gene. The CDR3 has 15 residues. The V segment lost 1 base and the J segment 2 bases; nucleotides outside the gene matches: 6. DNA for the CDR3: TGTGCCAGCAGCGTATCTACGACAGGGACCTACGAGCAGTACTTC. This gives the protein CASSVSTTGTYEQYF.

This clone was observed a single time. This chain connects TRBV19 to TRBJ2-3; D unresolved. Trimming removed 1 base at V and 5 bases at J, with 10 bases between. CDR1 is LNHDA, CDR2 SQIVND, per germline (reference sequence). This CDR3 comprises 14 residues. CDR3 in amino acids: CASSIGWPGDTQYF. CDR3 nucleotides: TGTGCCAGTAGTATAGGTTGGCCAGGAGATACGCAGTATTTT.

V gene TRBV2 combines with J gene TRBJ2-7, with TRBD1 matching over 9 bases. CDR1 and CDR2 (germline): SNHLY, FYNNEI. Germline trimming cut 6 bases from V and 6 bases from J; bases unmatched to any gene: 6. The CDR3 totals 13 residues. The CDR3 loop is CASRPGQGSEQYF. DNA for the CDR3: TGTGCCAGCAGGCCGGGACAGGGAAGCGAGCAGTACTTC.

CDR3 coding DNA: TGTGCCAGCAGCTCCGGACAGGGGGAAATTACGAACACCGGGGAGCTGTTTTTT. It codes for CASSSGQGEITNTGELFF. The J gene is TRBJ2-2, the V gene TRBV7-8, with 10 nucleotides matching TRBD1. V was pared by 4 bases and J by 0 bases, with 8 bases of the junction left unmatched. The CDR3 runs to 18 residues. Germline V lookup: CDR1 SGHVS, CDR2 FQNEAQ. Combining the CDR3 with reference TRBV7-8 and TRBJ2-2 gives the whole variable domain GAGVSQSPRYKVAKRGQDVALRCDPISGHVSLFWYQQALGQGPEFLTYFQNEAQLDKSGLPSDRFFAERPEGSVSTLKIQRTQQEDSAVYLCASSSGQGEITNTGELFFGEGSRLTVL.

This clone appeared once. V gene TRBV28 combines with J gene TRBJ2-4; 14 bases match TRBD2. CDR3 length: 15 residues. The germline CDR1 and CDR2 sequences are MDHEN and SYDVKM. Trimming removed 3 bases from V and 6 bases from J; junction bases left unmatched: 1. The CDR3 is CASSLTSGRANIQYF. Here the CDR3 DNA reads TGTGCCAGCAGTTTGACTAGCGGGAGGGCAAACATTCAGTACTTC.

This chain connects TRBV5-6 to TRBJ1-1, with TRBD1 matching over 9 bases. Germline lookup yields CDR1 SGHDT and CDR2 YYEEEE. V shed 4 bases, J shed 6 bases, and the junction held 10 bases outside the gene matches. The CDR3 spans 15 residues. CDR3 amino acids: CASSGTGTGNAEAFF. The CDR3 coding sequence is TGTGCCAGCAGCGGGACGGGGACAGGGAATGCTGAAGCTTTCTTT.